The T cell receptor beta chain under discussion was sequenced for a study of cytomegalovirus exposure and HLA in healthy donors. Study information: The roughly 100 million unique TCR beta sequences, from around 200 million T cells, were found by an earlier analysis. Study results and caveats: Under in vitro conditions, three CMV-associated chains were confirmed as specific for CMV antigens. Overall, approximately 150 TCR beta chains were annotated as cytomegalovirus-associated.

This CDR3 is built from 14 residues. Trimming pared 5 bases from V and 2 bases from J, leaving 11 bases between. In germline, CDR1 is SGHNT, CDR2 YENEEA. As regards this clone: Its antigen is currently unknown.

In the PCR, 60 Vbeta and 13 Jbeta primers were used. Some clones are missing from TCRdb's copy, which holds only in-frame ones; the method was immunoSEQ multiplex PCR. The profile shows around 170,000 clones, around 80% of them singletons. The sample comprised PBMCs. This sequence originates from a woman aged 25 to 39 in good health and CMV-seropositive. The chain joins TRBV11-3 to TRBJ2-3; possibly TRBD2 for D (6 bases). The CDR3 nucleotides are TGTGCCAGCAGCCCCAAGGACTACACAGATACGCAGTATTTT. Translated: CASSPKDYTDTQYF.